What follows are 12 T cell receptor beta chains derived from one specimen sequenced in a study of blood T cells in healthy people across ages. Primed by a sample-barcoded 5' primer and a J-beta primer mix, a second PCR proceeded for roughly 7 to 11 cycles. TCRdb reanalysed the 5' RACE reads using MiXCR and keeps one entry per CDR3 protein. The repertoire consists of 600,000 to 800,000 distinct CDR3 sequences, with more than 45% occurring once and the leading ten covering 13%. Sequenced: blood. Source of these receptors: an elderly woman in good health.

J is TRBJ2-5 and V is TRBV7-2; no clear D. The J call may not be correct, given that the DNA end is closer to TRBJ2-7. From germline, CDR1 is SGHTA and CDR2 FQGNSA. This CDR3 is 12 amino acids long. CDR3 in amino acids: CASSPDGHEQYF. CDR3 in DNA: TGTGCCAGCAGCCCAGATGGCCACGAGCAGTACTTC.

This clonotype was seen at least ten times. CDR3 sequence: CASSFGGLGNEQFF. CDR3 bases: TGTGCCAGCAGTTTCGGGGGATTGGGGAATGAGCAGTTCTTC. This chain connects TRBV28 to TRBJ2-1; possible D gene TRBD2, 6 bases. This CDR3 is built from 14 residues. V was trimmed by 3 bases and J by 7 bases, leaving 13 bases between them. CDR1 and CDR2 from the germline V gene are MDHEN and SYDVKM.

This clonotype was picked up many times. The chain joins TRBV7-2 to TRBJ1-1; D not resolved. Germline CDR1 and CDR2: SGHTA and FQGNSA. This CDR3 contains 15 residues. The germline V and J ends were trimmed by 2 bases and 0 bases, with 10 bases remaining between them. CDR3 amino acids: CASSLLRVVNTEAFF. The CDR3 coding sequence is TGTGCCAGCAGCTTACTACGGGTTGTGAACACTGAAGCTTTCTTT. Together with reference TRBV7-2 and TRBJ1-1, the CDR3 gives the full variable domain: GAGVSQSPSNKVTEKGKDVELRCDPISGHTALYWYRQSLGQGLEFLIYFQGNSAPDKSGLPSDRFSAERTGGSVSTLTIQRTQQEDSAVYLCASSLLRVVNTEAFFGQGTRLTVV.

The genes are TRBV12-3 or TRBV12-4 and TRBJ2-4; 9 nucleotides agree with TRBD1. The DNA end is more similar to TRBJ2-7, so the J call may be wrong. This CDR3 spans 13 amino acids. This chain's CDR3 is CASGGTGPYEQYF. The CDR3 bases are TGTGCCTCGGGTGGGACAGGGCCCTACGAGCAGTACTTC.

This clonotype was seen just once. A much larger clonotype is one base distant, so this may be a read error. The gene calls are TRBV20-1 and TRBJ2-1, with TRBD1 identical over 7 bases. CDR1 is DFQATT and CDR2 is SNEGSKA in the germline V gene (reference sequence). The CDR3 covers 11 residues. V shed 6 bases and J 13 bases; nucleotides not matched to a gene: 9. The CDR3 nucleotides are TGCAGTGCCTTAGGGGGCGAGACCCAGTTCTTC. Protein product: CSALGGETQFF.

The chain recombines TRBV2 with TRBJ2-5; 8 bases are a match to TRBD2. The J segment lost 0 bases and the V segment lost 7 bases, leaving 7 bases of the junction unmatched. CDR3 size: 15 residues. Per the germline V gene, CDR1 is SNHLY and CDR2 is FYNNEI. The CDR3 sequence is CASKVDSGDQETQYF. DNA of the CDR3: TGTGCCAGCAAGGTCGATAGCGGGGACCAAGAGACCCAGTACTTC.

The gene calls are TRBV7-2 and TRBJ2-7, with D perhaps TRBD1 (6 bases). The CDR3 has 13 amino acids. Trimming cost V 2 bases and J 10 bases, with 15 bases left between them. The germline V gene has CDR1 SGHTA and CDR2 FQGNSA. CDR3 bases: TGTGCCAGCAGCTTACAGGCCAGGGGAGACCAGTACTTC. Protein: CASSLQARGDQYF. The variable domain in full, completed from reference TRBV7-2 and TRBJ2-7, reads GAGVSQSPSNKVTEKGKDVELRCDPISGHTALYWYRQSLGQGLEFLIYFQGNSAPDKSGLPSDRFSAERTGGSVSTLTIQRTQQEDSAVYLCASSLQARGDQYFGPGTRLTVT.

A single count supports this clonotype. The rearrangement links TRBV25-1 to TRBJ2-5, with no clear D. CDR1 is MGHDK, CDR2 SYGVNS, per germline. The CDR3 extends over 13 amino acids. V lost 1 base, J lost 3 bases, and 6 bases lay in between. The CDR3 nucleotides are TGTGCCAGCAGTGAATCCTCCGAAGAGACCCAGTACTTC. This sequence encodes CASSESSEETQYF.

This chain uses TRBV11-3 with TRBJ2-1, with D uncertain. This CDR3 region has 15 residues. Germline CDR1 is SGHNT and CDR2 is YENEEA. Between the trimmed V and J ends, which lost 3 bases and 0 bases, there was a span of 9 bases. CDR3 region: CASSFGRSSYNEQFF. DNA for the CDR3: TGTGCCAGCAGCTTCGGAAGAAGCTCCTACAATGAGCAGTTCTTC.

The chain combines TRBV5-1 with TRBJ1-1; 7 positions agree with TRBD1. CDR1 SGHRS and CDR2 YFSETQ come from the germline V gene. J was trimmed by 6 bases and V by 2 bases; bases with no gene match: 7. The CDR3 runs 14 residues. CDR3 nucleotides: TGCGCCAGCAGCTTCACAGGGGCCTCCCCTGAAGCTTTCTTT. Its protein product is CASSFTGASPEAFF.

This clonotype was recorded many times. The V gene is TRBV7-9, the J gene TRBJ1-2, with D unresolved. The V end lost 5 bases, the J end lost 4 bases, and 23 bases lay between the germline ends. Per the germline V gene, CDR1 is SEHNR and CDR2 is FQNEAQ (reference sequence). There are 17 residues in the CDR3. The CDR3 sequence is CASSPPGTVSLSYGYTF. Here the CDR3 DNA reads TGTGCCAGCAGCCCCCCCGGAACAGTCTCACTAAGCTATGGCTACACCTTC.

This chain joins TRBV14 and TRBJ2-7; the match to TRBD2 covers 7 bases. Germline V gene data show CDR1 as SGHDN and CDR2 as FVKESK. V shed 0 bases and J 3 bases; nucleotides not matched to a gene: 5. CDR3 length: 15 amino acids. DNA for the CDR3: TGTGCCAGCAGCCAAGAGGGGGGGTTCGGCTACGAGCAGTACTTC. Protein sequence: CASSQEGGFGYEQYF.